Given below is one T cell receptor beta chain in context. Antigen: not known. The data belong to a study of T-cell memory formation after mild COVID-19. Findings and caveats of the study: Shrinking CD4+ clones were chiefly CM and EM; CD8+ ones were chiefly EMRA. A subset of responding clones appeared in pre-infection memory, suggesting cross-reactive memory joined. The authors left the SARS-CoV-2 specificity of second-wave clones peaking on day 37 unconfirmed.

With 2 bases clipped from V and 6 bases from J, the junction kept 10 bases outside the gene matches. Germline loops: CDR1 SGHTA, CDR2 FQGTGA. This CDR3 has 18 residues. Constant-segment primers and 5'RACE yielded cDNA libraries for TCR alpha and TCR beta, each carrying sample barcodes and UMIs. One entry per CDR3 protein results from TCRdb running MiXCR on the 5' RACE reads. The profile covers approximately 580,000 distinct CDR3 sequences, with around 20% appearing a single time and 12% taken by the ten largest. The gene calls are TRBV7-3 and TRBJ2-3, with 14 bases identical to TRBD2. This TCR came from an adult woman who had mild COVID-19 (a few samples of this study predate the infection). Cell type and time point are not known. Sequences were obtained from PBMCs or a T cell subset sorted from them (not recorded which). The CDR3 spells CASSLSPLTSGRADTQYF. DNA for the CDR3: TGTGCCAGCAGCTTATCCCCTTTGACTAGCGGGAGGGCGGATACGCAGTATTTT.